This TCR beta chain was obtained from a study of blood T cell repertoires in COVID-19. Germline CDR1 and CDR2: MDHEN and SYDVKM. V lost 8 bases, J lost 4 bases, and 14 bases stayed unmatched. CDR3 size: 16 residues. Two consecutive negative NP/OP PCR tests, clearance, or resolved symptoms defined Cohort 3 recovery. Clones were read by immunoSEQ multiplex PCR, and TCRdb kept only the in-frame ones, dropping some. The table includes nearly 400,000 clones, just under 90% detected once. V is TRBV28 and J is TRBJ2-7; 10 bases fit TRBD2. The source of this sequence is a woman aged 25 to 39 who had recovered from COVID-19. The specimen sequenced was PBMCs or T cells enriched from blood (not recorded which). CDR3 sequence: CASLPRTSGLVYEQYF. As DNA, the CDR3 is TGTGCCAGCCTCCCACGGACTAGCGGCTTGGTATACGAGCAGTACTTC. Using reference TRBV28 and TRBJ2-7 for the parts outside the CDR3, the full variable domain is DVKVTQSSRYLVKRTGEKVFLECVQDMDHENMFWYRQDPGLGLRLIYFSYDVKMKEKGDIPEGYSVSREKKERFSLILESASTNQTSMYLCASLPRTSGLVYEQYFGPGTRLTVT.